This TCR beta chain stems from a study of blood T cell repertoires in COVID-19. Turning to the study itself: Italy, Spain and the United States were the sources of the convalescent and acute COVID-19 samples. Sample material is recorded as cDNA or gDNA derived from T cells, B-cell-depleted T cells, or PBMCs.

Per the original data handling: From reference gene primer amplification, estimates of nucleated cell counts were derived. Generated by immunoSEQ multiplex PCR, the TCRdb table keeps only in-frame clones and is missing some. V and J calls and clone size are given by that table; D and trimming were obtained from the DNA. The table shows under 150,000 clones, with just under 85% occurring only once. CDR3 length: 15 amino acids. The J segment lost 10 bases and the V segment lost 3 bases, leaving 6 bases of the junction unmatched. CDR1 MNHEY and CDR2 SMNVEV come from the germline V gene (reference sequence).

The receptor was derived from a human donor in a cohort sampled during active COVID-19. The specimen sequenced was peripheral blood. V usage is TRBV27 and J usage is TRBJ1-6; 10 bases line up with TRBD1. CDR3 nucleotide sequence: TGTGCCAGCAGTTTCTCCGGGACAGGGGTCTCACCCCTCCACTTT. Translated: CASSFSGTGVSPLHF.